This TCR beta chain is from a study of chemoradiotherapy in HPV16-positive cancers. The method was immunoSEQ multiplex PCR; TCRdb's version includes in-frame clones alone and lacks a portion of them. The profile shows 8,000 to 9,000 clones, 85% to 90% of them singletons. CDR1 KGHSH and CDR2 LQKENI come from the germline V gene. Losses at the gene ends were 2 bases for V and 0 bases for J; bases not matched to a gene: 9. CDR3 size: 18 residues. This sequence joins TRBV18 and TRBJ1-3, with TRBD1 matching 8 bases. The starting material was blood, obtained from a patient who underwent chemoradiotherapy. The clonotype comes from a human donor with HPV-associated anogenital cancer. Here the CDR3 DNA reads TGTGCCAGCTCACCAAACCCGACAGGGGTCTCCTCTGGAAACACCATATATTTT. Its protein product is CASSPNPTGVSSGNTIYF.